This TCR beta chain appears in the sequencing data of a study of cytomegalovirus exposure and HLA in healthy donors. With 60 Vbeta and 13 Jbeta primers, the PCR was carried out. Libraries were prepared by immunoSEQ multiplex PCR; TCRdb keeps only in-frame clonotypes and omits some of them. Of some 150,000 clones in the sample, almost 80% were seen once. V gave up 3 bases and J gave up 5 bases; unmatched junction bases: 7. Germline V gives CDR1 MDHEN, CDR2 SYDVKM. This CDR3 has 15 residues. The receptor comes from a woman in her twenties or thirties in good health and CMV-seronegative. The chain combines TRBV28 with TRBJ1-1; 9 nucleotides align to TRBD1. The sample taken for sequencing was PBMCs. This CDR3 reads CASSFLQGASTEAFF. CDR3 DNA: TGTGCCAGCAGTTTCCTACAGGGGGCGAGTACTGAAGCTTTCTTT.